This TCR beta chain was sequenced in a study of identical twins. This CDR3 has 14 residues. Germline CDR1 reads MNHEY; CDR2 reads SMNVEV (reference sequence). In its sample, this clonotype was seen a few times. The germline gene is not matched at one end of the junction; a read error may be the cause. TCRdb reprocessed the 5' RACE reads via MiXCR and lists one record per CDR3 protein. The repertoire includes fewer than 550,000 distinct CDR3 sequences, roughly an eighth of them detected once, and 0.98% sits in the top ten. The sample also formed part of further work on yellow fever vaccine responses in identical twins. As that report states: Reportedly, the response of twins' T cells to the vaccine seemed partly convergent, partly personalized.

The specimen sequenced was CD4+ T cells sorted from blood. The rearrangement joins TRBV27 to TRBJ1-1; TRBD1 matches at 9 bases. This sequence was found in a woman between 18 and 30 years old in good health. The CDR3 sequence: CASSFGQGNSEAFF. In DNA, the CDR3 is TGTGCCAGCAGTTTCGGACAGGGGAACTCTGAAGCTTTCTTT.